This TCR beta chain is drawn from a study of blood T cell dynamics during melanoma immunotherapy. Findings and limits, study-wide: Unlike progressors, later disease-control patients had W3 repertoires gaining clonality or diversity.

Each bulk PBMC sample had approximately 400 ng DNA loaded. Assay: immunoSEQ multiplex PCR; the TCRdb copy retains only in-frame clones and omits some. The sample consists of about 12,000 clones, approximately 90% of them appearing once. Germline V gene lookup returns CDR1 SNHLY and CDR2 FYNNEI. This CDR3 has 14 residues. V was cut by 6 bases and J by 0 bases, with 11 bases left in between. Comments on this clone: The antigen is unknown.

Described time point: week 3, after first cycle of checkpoint inhibitor. At 12 weeks after first infusion, RECIST 1.1 defined response for most patients. This specimen was blood, taken from a patient treated with checkpoint blockade. The sequence was obtained from a human donor with melanoma. This rearrangement joins TRBV2 to TRBJ1-1; D possibly corresponds to TRBD1 (6 bases). In DNA form, the CDR3 reads TGTGCCAGCAGCCTACAGGGCGTGAACACTGAAGCTTTCTTT. Its translation: CASSLQGVNTEAFF.